This T cell receptor beta chain was recovered during a study of blood T cell repertoires in COVID-19. The wider study: PBMCs, B-cell-depleted T cells, or T cells were the source of the cDNA or gDNA that made up the material.

CDR3 length: 15 amino acids. Trimming shortened V by 6 bases and J by 7 bases, and 19 bases separated the two germline ends. The germline CDR1 and CDR2 sequences are MNHEY and SVGEGT. This clone was observed a handful of times. TCRdb keeps only in-frame clones here, not all; method: immunoSEQ multiplex PCR. The sample yields some 200,000 clones, around 84% seen once. Source material: peripheral blood. The J gene is TRBJ2-1, the V gene TRBV6-2 or TRBV6-3; tentatively, D is TRBD1 (6 bases). This receptor was identified in a woman in her sixties or seventies who had recovered from COVID-19. In DNA form, the CDR3 reads TGTGCCAGCAGCCCTAGGACACCCACAGGGAATGAGCAGTTCTTC. It specifies CASSPRTPTGNEQFF.